The rows below give T cell receptor beta chains drawn from one sample of a study of read filtering for tumor transcriptome and immune sequencing. Each CDR3 protein is one row after TCRdb ran MiXCR on the reads. The sample lists fewer than 150,000 distinct CDR3 sequences; approximately 13% were seen once. Material for sequencing was a population of CD138-negative cells sorted from bone marrow. All receptors derive from a donor at least 40 years old with multiple myeloma. CDR3s include the opening cysteine and the closing phenylalanine or tryptophan. D genes are given only for firm matches. Clone sizes are given selectively: once, few, many, or a class where the clone is expanded.

>TRBD1|NA|TRBV19|TRBJ1-5
CASSPAGGTVNQPQHF
TGTGCCAGTAGTCCCGCCGGGGGGACAGTCAATCAGCCCCAGCATTTT
>NA|many|TRBV7-8|TRBJ2-1
CASSLMMMDEQFF
TGTGCCAGCAGCTTAATGATGATGGACGAGCAGTTCTTC
>TRBD2|many|TRBV4-1|TRBJ2-7
CASSRQLAGGPKSYEQYF
TGCGCCAGCAGCCGCCAACTAGCGGGAGGACCGAAGTCCTACGAGCAGTACTTC
>TRBD1|many|TRBV30|TRBJ2-2
CAWPLTGDPNTGELFF
TGTGCCTGGCCTTTGACAGGGGACCCCAACACCGGGGAGCTGTTTTTT
>TRBD1|once|TRBV25-1|TRBJ2-5
CASSDVRTGDLQETQYF
TGTGCCAGCAGTGATGTTAGGACAGGGGATCTGCAAGAGACCCAGTACTTC
>NA|many|TRBV20-1|TRBJ1-5
CSARDAGDQPQHF
TGCAGTGCTAGAGATGCCGGGGATCAGCCCCAGCATTTT
>NA|many|TRBV23-1|TRBJ1-1
CASSQWDAGTEAFF
TGCGCCAGCAGTCAATGGGACGCGGGCACTGAAGCTTTCTTT
>TRBD2|many|TRBV20-1|TRBJ2-3
CSAKLAGGPDTQYF
TGCAGTGCCAAACTAGCGGGAGGGCCGGATACGCAGTATTTT
>NA|few|TRBV6-6|TRBJ2-3
CASSYSKQRTDTQCF
TGTGCCAGCAGTTACTCGAAACAGCGCACAGATACGCAGTGTTTT
>TRBD1|many|TRBV7-2|TRBJ2-3
CASSKGQVNTDTQYF
TGTGCCAGCAGCAAGGGACAGGTGAACACAGATACGCAGTATTTT
>NA|many|TRBV30|TRBJ2-5
CAWSGSLRETQYF
TGTGCCTGGAGCGGATCCCTGAGAGAGACCCAGTACTTC
>TRBD2|many|TRBV20-1|TRBJ2-2
CSATGGGTGELFF
TGCAGTGCTACCGGGGGGGGCACCGGGGAGCTGTTTTTT
>NA|NA|TRBV20-1|TRBJ2-7
CSANGQRSDYEQYF
TGCAGTGCTAATGGACAGAGGAGCGACTACGAGCAGTACTTC
>NA|many|TRBV29-1|TRBJ2-1
CSAPLARDNEQFF
TGCAGCGCCCCACTAGCTAGAGACAATGAGCAGTTCTTC
>TRBD2|many|TRBV29-1|TRBJ2-2
CSVRRDYNTGELFF
TGCAGCGTCCGCCGGGACTATAACACCGGGGAGCTGTTTTTT
>NA|many|TRBV12-3/TRBV12-4|TRBJ1-1
CASSFDSGTEAFF
TGTGCCAGCAGCTTCGACAGTGGGACTGAAGCTTTCTTT
>TRBD1|many|TRBV7-8|TRBJ2-3
CASSQTGGEIDTQYF
TGTGCCAGCAGCCAGACAGGGGGCGAGATAGATACGCAGTATTTT
>NA|many|TRBV12-3/TRBV12-4|TRBJ2-3
CASSLFTDTQYF
TGTGCCAGCAGCCTATTCACAGATACGCAGTATTTT
>TRBD1|NA|TRBV20-1|TRBJ1-5
CSARDATGGLEPQHF
TGCAGTGCTAGGGACGCGACAGGGGGCCTGGAGCCCCAGCATTTT
>TRBD2|NA|TRBV10-1|TRBJ2-1
CARSGTSESEQFF
TGCGCCAGGAGTGGGACTAGCGAAAGTGAGCAGTTCTTC
>NA|many|TRBV6-5|TRBJ2-7
CAISPTSGFGEQYF
TGTGCCATCTCACCAACCAGCGGCTTTGGTGAGCAGTACTTC
>NA|few|TRBV5-1|TRBJ2-3
CASSLLQNTDTQYF
TGCGCCAGCAGCTTGTTACAGAACACAGATACGCAGTATTTT
>TRBD2|many|TRBV7-2|TRBJ2-7
CASSLASLAGVREQYF
TGTGCCAGCAGCTTAGCCTCGTTAGCGGGAGTACGAGAGCAGTACTTC
>TRBD1|many|TRBV4-1|TRBJ2-6
CASSQEEGQVLSGANVLTF
TGCGCCAGCAGCCAAGAAGAGGGACAGGTACTCTCTGGGGCCAACGTCCTGACTTTC
>NA|many|TRBV11-2|TRBJ2-1
CASSDYGDYNEQFF
TGTGCCAGCAGCGACTATGGGGACTACAATGAGCAGTTCTTC
>TRBD1|many|TRBV12-3/TRBV12-4|TRBJ2-3
CASSWDRTNTDTQYF
TGTGCCAGCAGTTGGGACAGGACTAACACAGATACGCAGTATTTT
>TRBD2|few|TRBV9|TRBJ2-1
CASVPAYSGRGSYNEQFF
TGTGCCAGCGTCCCGGCTTATAGCGGGAGGGGTTCCTACAATGAGCAGTTCTTC
>NA|few|TRBV7-9|TRBJ2-2
CANQDTGELFF
TGTGCCAACCAGGACACCGGGGAGCTGTTTTTT
>TRBD1|many|TRBV6-1|TRBJ2-2
CASSPDRGFAGELFF
TGTGCCAGCAGTCCGGACAGGGGGTTTGCCGGGGAGCTGTTTTTT
>NA|many|TRBV2|TRBJ1-1
CASSGVWTSLSPEAFF
TGTGCCAGCAGTGGGGTGTGGACCTCCCTAAGCCCTGAAGCTTTCTTT
>TRBD2|many|TRBV6-1|TRBJ2-5
CASTLVAGGGETQYF
TGTGCCAGCACGCTGGTGGCGGGAGGAGGAGAGACCCAGTACTTC
>NA|many|TRBV7-2|TRBJ1-5
CASSLVPREYNQPQHF
TGTGCCAGCAGCTTAGTTCCCAGGGAATACAATCAGCCCCAGCATTTT
>NA|NA|TRBV5-8|TRBJ2-2
CASSYNSAAGELFF
TGTGCCAGCAGCTATAATAGCGCGGCCGGGGAGCTGTTTTTT
>TRBD2|many|TRBV18|TRBJ2-1
CASSTTQTSGSYEQFF
TGTGCCAGCTCAACAACCCAGACTAGCGGGAGTTATGAGCAGTTCTTC
>NA|many|TRBV27|TRBJ2-7
CASRNSMYEQYF
TGTGCCAGCAGGAATTCGATGTACGAGCAGTACTTC
>TRBD1|few|TRBV5-1|TRBJ2-2
CASSLGGTVITGELFF
TGCGCCAGCAGCTTGGGTGGGACAGTTATCACCGGGGAGCTGTTTTTT
>NA|many|TRBV9|TRBJ2-7
CASSVASGRTYEQYF
TGTGCCAGCAGCGTAGCATCGGGGCGCACCTACGAGCAGTACTTC
>TRBD1|many|TRBV28|TRBJ2-2
CASRTGQGTAGELFF
TGTGCCAGCAGAACCGGACAGGGAACTGCCGGGGAGCTGTTTTTT
>NA|many|TRBV5-1|TRBJ1-1
CASSLVAELKTEAFF
TGCGCCAGCAGCTTGGTTGCGGAGTTGAAAACTGAAGCTTTCTTT
>TRBD1|many|TRBV6-5|TRBJ1-1
CASSYSMVRGLAEAFF
TGTGCCAGCAGTTACTCGATGGTCAGGGGGCTTGCTGAAGCTTTCTTT
>TRBD2|many|TRBV18|TRBJ2-1
CASSLSSGRAGEQFF
TGTGCCAGCTCACTCTCTAGCGGGAGGGCCGGTGAGCAGTTCTTC
>TRBD1|many|TRBV18|TRBJ2-5
CASSPDGTAYQETQYF
TGTGCCAGCTCACCAGACGGGACAGCGTACCAAGAGACCCAGTACTTC
>NA|many|TRBV12-3/TRBV12-4|TRBJ2-7
CASSPPRDSYEQYF
TGTGCCAGCAGTCCGCCGCGGGACTCCTACGAGCAGTACTTC
>NA|few|TRBV5-1|TRBJ2-7
CASSFDTGISYEQYF
TGCGCCAGCAGCTTCGACACAGGGATTTCCTACGAGCAGTACTTC